This is a list of T cell receptor beta chains from one sample in a study of T-cell reconstitution after alpha-beta-depleted transplantation in children. Each CDR3 protein gets one entry after TCRdb re-called the PCR reads with MiXCR. In the table there are around 960,000 distinct CDR3 sequences, roughly 29% of which are singletons. Sequenced material: PBMCs, mostly from graft donor cells, taken 360 days after TCRalphabeta/CD19-depleted stem cell transplant. These receptors all stem from a boy under two years old who had a stem cell transplant for SCID, so the T cells may come from the graft donor. The CDR3 runs from the conserved cysteine through the conserved F or W. Each record gives: clone size, J gene, CDR3 length, V gene, D gene, CDR3 protein, CDR3 DNA. The D gene is left open where the match is weak. Expanded clones get a size class; other rows say once, few or many, or leave the size out.

>few|TRBJ2-1|14|TRBV2|TRBD2
CASTGAGVVDEQFF
TGTGCCAGCACAGGAGCGGGGGTGGTTGATGAGCAGTTCTTC
>NA|TRBJ2-1|16|TRBV7-4|TRBD2
CASSLGLAGGINEQFF
TGTGCCAGCAGCCTAGGACTAGCGGGGGGGATTAATGAGCAGTTCTTC
>few|TRBJ2-7|15|TRBV7-9|NA
CASSRYGGLSYEQYF
TGTGCCAGCAGCCGTTACGGGGGACTCTCCTACGAGCAGTACTTC
>NA|TRBJ2-3|19|TRBV12-3/TRBV12-4|TRBD2
CASSYGAHPGLAGTDTQYF
TGTGCCAGCAGTTACGGGGCGCACCCGGGACTAGCGGGTACAGATACGCAGTATTTT
>NA|TRBJ1-5|15|TRBV7-2|TRBD1
CASSSSPGGNQPQHF
TGTGCCAGCAGCTCCTCCCCAGGGGGGAATCAGCCCCAGCATTTT
>NA|TRBJ2-4|15|TRBV12-3/TRBV12-4|NA
CASSFLVKAKNIQYF
TGTGCCAGCAGTTTTCTGGTAAAAGCCAAAAACATTCAGTACTTC
>NA|TRBJ1-6|19|TRBV4-2|NA
CASSQDRQGTSSYNSPLHF
TGTGCCAGCAGCCAAGATCGGCAGGGAACGAGCTCCTATAATTCACCCCTCCACTTT
>few|TRBJ2-1|15|TRBV12-3/TRBV12-4|TRBD1
CASSLEGQAYNEQFF
TGTGCCAGCAGTTTAGAGGGACAGGCCTACAATGAGCAGTTCTTC
>few|TRBJ2-7|15|TRBV6-1|NA
CASSEAGLSSYEQYF
TGTGCCAGCAGTGAAGCCGGACTAAGCTCCTACGAGCAGTACTTC
>few|TRBJ2-5|15|TRBV18|NA
CASSVHTKPIGTQYF
TGTGCCAGCTCAGTCCACACCAAACCGATAGGGACCCAGTACTTC
>NA|TRBJ2-1|18|TRBV3-1|TRBD2
CASSPWGLLAGGYNEQFF
TGTGCCAGCAGCCCATGGGGCTTACTAGCGGGGGGGTACAATGAGCAGTTCTTC
>few|TRBJ2-2|16|TRBV9|NA
CASSVGRLANTGELFF
TGTGCCAGCAGCGTAGGACGTCTAGCGAACACCGGGGAGCTGTTTTTT
>NA|TRBJ1-1|19|TRBV5-1|TRBD1
CASSLRWDRGVQLNTEAFF
TGCGCCAGCAGCTTGAGGTGGGACAGGGGGGTACAATTAAACACTGAAGCTTTCTTT
>NA|TRBJ2-7|14|TRBV2|TRBD2
CASMGLAPAYEQYF
TGTGCCAGCATGGGACTAGCTCCTGCCTACGAGCAGTACTTC
>NA|TRBJ1-1|13|TRBV20-1|NA
CSAYYGINTEAFF
TGCAGTGCTTACTACGGGATAAACACTGAAGCTTTCTTT
>NA|TRBJ1-5|14|TRBV18|NA
CASSLDMRNQPQHF
TGTGCCAGCTCTCTTGACATGAGGAATCAGCCCCAGCATTTT
>NA|TRBJ2-1|13|TRBV20-1|TRBD1
CSVRWQGAGEQFF
TGCAGTGTTAGATGGCAGGGGGCCGGTGAGCAGTTCTTC
>few|TRBJ2-5|15|TRBV5-1|TRBD1
CASSTGTAGRETQYF
TGCGCCAGCAGCACCGGGACAGCCGGTAGAGAGACCCAGTACTTC
>NA|TRBJ2-7|15|TRBV9|TRBD1
CASSETGQGIGEQYF
TGTGCCAGCAGCGAAACGGGACAGGGGATAGGCGAGCAGTACTTC
>few|TRBJ2-7|15|TRBV4-1|NA
CASSQDPGFSYEQYF
TGCGCCAGCAGCCAAGATCCCGGGTTTTCCTACGAGCAGTACTTC
>NA|TRBJ2-1|15|TRBV6-5|NA
CASSFLAGAHNEQFF
TGTGCCAGCAGTTTTCTCGCGGGGGCACACAATGAGCAGTTCTTC
>NA|TRBJ1-2|17|TRBV5-1|NA
CASSLSPQGMSNYGYTF
TGCGCCAGCAGCTTGTCCCCCCAGGGGATGTCTAACTATGGCTACACCTTC
>NA|TRBJ2-5|15|TRBV20-1|NA
CSVSLVAGSEETQYF
TGCAGTGTGTCGCTAGTTGCGGGGTCGGAAGAGACCCAGTACTTC
>NA|TRBJ2-3|12|TRBV6-6|NA
CASSPKLDTQYF
TGTGCCAGCAGTCCAAAACTAGATACGCAGTATTTT
>NA|TRBJ2-7|15|TRBV12-3/TRBV12-4|TRBD1
CASSAIGQGAYEQYF
TGTGCCAGCAGTGCAATAGGACAGGGCGCCTACGAGCAGTACTTC
>NA|TRBJ2-1|14|TRBV20-1|TRBD2
CSASWGLAGNEQFF
TGCAGTGCTTCCTGGGGACTAGCGGGGAATGAGCAGTTCTTC
>NA|TRBJ1-1|13|TRBV20-1|NA
CSAEETGSGEAFF
TGCAGTGCGGAAGAAACAGGGAGTGGTGAAGCTTTCTTT
>NA|TRBJ2-5|13|TRBV4-2|NA
CAPGSSLRETQYF
TGTGCTCCAGGGTCCAGCCTCCGCGAGACCCAGTACTTC
>few|TRBJ2-6|18|TRBV5-5|NA
CASSGTVTGGPGANVLTF
TGTGCCAGCAGCGGAACCGTCACTGGGGGTCCTGGGGCCAACGTCCTGACTTTC
>NA|TRBJ2-5|15|TRBV10-3|TRBD2
CAISEPLAGGETQYF
TGTGCCATCAGTGAGCCCCTAGCGGGGGGAGAGACCCAGTACTTC
>few|TRBJ2-1|15|TRBV15|TRBD1
CATGHRDRDINEQFF
TGTGCCACCGGCCACCGGGACAGGGATATCAATGAGCAGTTCTTC
>NA|TRBJ2-7|17|TRBV28|TRBD2
CASSAGLAGGSSYEQYF
TGTGCCAGCAGTGCGGGACTAGCGGGGGGTAGCTCCTACGAGCAGTACTTC
>NA|TRBJ2-7|14|TRBV27|NA
CASSLSWGAYEQYF
TGTGCCAGCAGTTTATCGTGGGGGGCCTACGAGCAGTACTTC
>NA|TRBJ2-7|15|TRBV12-3/TRBV12-4|NA
CASSWGGDISYEQYF
TGTGCCAGCAGTTGGGGGGGGGACATCTCCTACGAGCAGTACTTC
>NA|TRBJ2-7|14|TRBV5-1|NA
CASSFNRAFYEQYF
TGCGCCAGCAGCTTCAACAGGGCCTTCTACGAGCAGTACTTC
>NA|TRBJ2-7|14|TRBV10-3|NA
CAISTSLGTYEQYF
TGTGCCATCAGTACGTCCCTCGGCACCTACGAGCAGTACTTC
>few|TRBJ1-5|15|TRBV20-1|NA
CSARVGRGYNQPQHF
TGCAGTGCTAGAGTTGGCAGGGGCTATAATCAGCCCCAGCATTTT
>few|TRBJ1-4|15|TRBV12-3/TRBV12-4|NA
CASSSDRFVTEKLFF
TGTGCCAGCAGTTCAGACAGGTTCGTCACTGAAAAACTGTTTTTT
>once|TRBJ2-7|12|TRBV6-5|NA
CASSYSRLALYF
TGTGCCAGCAGTTACTCGAGGCTGGCCCTGTACTTC
>few|TRBJ2-1|14|TRBV15|NA
CATSREDTRDQRFF
TGTGCCACCAGCAGAGAAGATACCCGCGACCAGCGGTTCTTC
>NA|TRBJ1-1|13|TRBV29-1|TRBD1
CSVDATGDTEAFF
TGCAGCGTCGATGCAACAGGGGACACTGAAGCTTTCTTT
>NA|TRBJ1-1|14|TRBV5-1|NA
CASSHRVGNTEAFF
TGCGCCAGCAGTCACAGGGTTGGGAACACTGAAGCTTTCTTT